Each of the 25 T cell receptor beta chains below was sequenced from the same sample in a study of early T cells in non-severe SARS-CoV-2 infection. TCRdb processed the 5' RACE reads anew with MiXCR; each CDR3 protein has one entry. Of about 60,000 distinct CDR3 sequences listed, about 12% are singletons. The sequencing input was whole blood. These TCRs come from an adult who was a healthcare worker with PCR-confirmed SARS-CoV-2 infection or an uninfected control (not recorded which).

The chain links TRBV28 to TRBJ1-1; D is possibly TRBD1 (5 bases). CDR3 size: 13 residues. V was pared by 6 bases and J by 4 bases, with 12 bases between. The germline V gene has CDR1 MDHEN and CDR2 SYDVKM. The CDR3 is CASRPDSPTEAFF. The CDR3 DNA sequence: TGTGCCAGCAGACCAGACAGCCCCACTGAAGCTTTCTTT.

This clonotype has only a few counts. The gene calls are TRBV12-3 or TRBV12-4 and TRBJ1-6, with D unresolved. This CDR3 has 16 amino acids. Trimming shortened V by 5 bases and J by 0 bases, and 11 bases separated the two germline ends. In nucleotides, the CDR3 is TGTGCCAGCAGTGCTAGGGCCAGCTCCTATAATTCACCCCTCCACTTT. It codes for CASSARASSYNSPLHF.

This clonotype showed up many times. J is TRBJ2-5 and V is TRBV5-1; a possible D gene is TRBD1 (6 bases). The CDR3 totals 14 residues. The V end was cut by 2 bases, the J end by 2 bases, with 10 bases between. Germline V gives CDR1 SGHRS, CDR2 YFSETQ. CDR3 residues: CASSLGTHQETQYF. CDR3 DNA sequence: TGCGCCAGCAGCTTAGGGACACATCAAGAGACCCAGTACTTC.

There are a few counts of this clonotype. The rearrangement uses TRBV12-3 or TRBV12-4 and TRBJ1-6; no firm D call. The CDR3 runs to 13 residues. The V gene lost 2 bases and the J gene lost 10 bases, with 9 bases spanning the gap. The CDR3 loop reads CASSLSEGSPLHF. CDR3 DNA sequence: TGTGCCAGCAGTTTATCGGAAGGATCACCCCTCCACTTT.

The CDR3 protein is CAISESVILKGARYGYTF. As DNA, the CDR3 is TGTGCCATCAGTGAGTCTGTCATCTTAAAGGGGGCGAGGTATGGCTACACCTTC. The genes are TRBV10-3 and TRBJ1-2; 7 positions match TRBD1. This CDR3 spans 18 amino acids. Germline values: CDR1 ENHRY, CDR2 SYGVKD. With 0 bases clipped from V and 5 bases from J, the junction kept 15 bases outside the gene matches.

In this sample, this clonotype turned up many times. The chain employs TRBV7-6 and TRBJ2-7; 12 bases agree with TRBD2. Germline CDR1 is SGHVS and CDR2 is FNYEAQ. With 5 bases clipped from V and 2 bases from J, the junction kept 7 bases outside the gene matches. The CDR3 is made up of 16 amino acids. CDR3 amino acids: CASSHTLAGGPYEQYF. The CDR3 coding sequence is TGTGCCAGCAGCCACACTCTAGCGGGAGGGCCCTACGAGCAGTACTTC. Based on the CDR3 plus reference TRBV7-6 and TRBJ2-7, the full variable domain is GAGVSQSPRYKVTKRGQDVALRCDPISGHVSLYWYRQALGQGPEFLTYFNYEAQQDKSGLPNDRFSAERPEGSISTLTIQRTEQRDSAMYRCASSHTLAGGPYEQYFGPGTRLTVT.

This clonotype was found many times. This chain joins TRBV7-9 and TRBJ2-5; TRBD2 agrees at 9 bases. CDR3 length: 15 residues. The J segment lost 3 bases and the V segment lost 2 bases, leaving 4 bases of the junction unmatched. Germline V gene data show CDR1 as SEHNR and CDR2 as FQNEAQ (reference sequence). CDR3 protein: CASSLIGGGEETQYF. DNA for the CDR3: TGTGCCAGCAGCTTAATCGGCGGGGGGGAAGAGACCCAGTACTTC.

The chain combines TRBV12-3 or TRBV12-4 with TRBJ1-3; TRBD1 agrees at 7 bases. V was clipped by 6 bases and J by 2 bases; unmatched bases: 7. The CDR3 totals 15 residues. CDR3 DNA: TGTGCCAGCAGCTTTGACAGGGTCCCTGGAAACACCATATATTTT. This sequence encodes CASSFDRVPGNTIYF.

At least ten counts were recorded for this clonotype. The chain is built from TRBV4-3 and TRBJ2-1; D is unclear. The CDR3 extends over 13 amino acids. V shed 0 bases and J shed 13 bases, with 13 bases lying between them. Germline-derived CDR1 and CDR2 are LGHNA and YSLEER. CDR3 coding DNA: TGCGCCAGCAGCCAAGATTCGGCCAAGACCCAGTTCTTC. Amino acids: CASSQDSAKTQFF.

This clonotype has a handful of counts. The rearrangement joins TRBV7-2 to TRBJ1-1; maybe TRBD1 (5 bases). Per the germline V gene, CDR1 is SGHTA and CDR2 is FQGNSA. V lost 4 bases and J lost 2, with 14 bases in between. The CDR3 runs 15 residues. CDR3 loop: CASSSPTEKNTEAFF. CDR3 DNA: TGTGCCAGCAGCTCCCCGACAGAAAAAAACACTGAAGCTTTCTTT.

This chain uses TRBV6-1 with TRBJ2-2, with D tentatively TRBD1 or TRBD2 (5 bases each). Trimming took off 2 bases at V and 8 bases at J, with 12 bases between the two ends. From germline, CDR1 is MNHNS and CDR2 SASEGT. This CDR3 comprises 14 residues. CDR3 DNA sequence: TGTGCCAGCAGTGAACGGTGGGGGACGGGGGAGCTGTTTTTT. It translates to CASSERWGTGELFF.

The chain employs TRBV5-1 and TRBJ2-3; D is ambiguous. Germline CDR1 SGHRS, CDR2 YFSETQ. V was trimmed by 0 bases and J by 2 bases, leaving 7 bases between them. The CDR3 is 14 amino acids. The CDR3 bases are TGCGCCAGCAGCTTGGGACTCTCCACAGATACGCAGTATTTT. It encodes CASSLGLSTDTQYF.

The gene calls are TRBV11-2 and TRBJ2-7; D unresolved. Trimming left V 4 bases short and J 0 bases short, with 16 bases between. The V gene's germline CDR1 is SGHAT and CDR2 FQNNGV. The CDR3 is 16 residues long. The DNA of the CDR3 is TGTGCCAGCAGCTCCTCTTCGGGCCCAAGCTCCTACGAGCAGTACTTC. The encoded protein is CASSSSSGPSSYEQYF.

The table lists this clonotype with many counts. This sequence joins TRBV7-9 and TRBJ1-2; TRBD1 is a possible D gene (5 bases). Germline CDR1 is SEHNR and CDR2 is FQNEAQ (reference sequence). The V end lost 4 bases, the J end lost 1 base, and 10 bases lay between the germline ends. The CDR3 totals 14 residues. The CDR3 loop reads CASSWKGDNYGYTF. In DNA, the CDR3 is TGTGCCAGCAGCTGGAAAGGGGATAACTATGGCTACACCTTC.

The chain combines TRBV5-1 with TRBJ1-1; D gene uncertain. Trimming removed 0 bases from V and 5 bases from J, with 14 bases in between. The CDR3 runs to 15 residues. The germline gives CDR1 SGHRS, CDR2 YFSETQ. CDR3 residues: CASSLDGLSATEAFF. The CDR3 nucleotides read TGCGCCAGCAGCTTGGATGGATTATCTGCTACTGAAGCTTTCTTT. The variable domain in full, completed from reference TRBV5-1 and TRBJ1-1, reads KAGVTQTPRYLIKTRGQQVTLSCSPISGHRSVSWYQQTPGQGLQFLFEYFSETQRNKGNFPGRFSGRQFSNSRSEMNVSTLELGDSALYLCASSLDGLSATEAFFGQGTRLTVV.

The chain is built from TRBV6-1 and TRBJ1-5, with D maybe TRBD1 (5 bases). The ends were cut back, 11 bases at V and 4 bases at J, with 12 bases in the middle. This CDR3 is built from 12 residues. CDR1 is MNHNS and CDR2 is SASEGT in the germline V gene. CDR3 coding DNA: TGTGCCGGAAACACAGGTAATCAGCCCCAGCATTTT. Translating gives CAGNTGNQPQHF.

This clonotype has a count of ten or more. V is TRBV5-1 and J is TRBJ1-5, with D maybe TRBD1 (5 bases). V gave up 4 bases and J gave up 2 bases, with 13 bases separating them. There are 15 residues in the CDR3. Germline V lookup: CDR1 SGHRS, CDR2 YFSETQ. The CDR3 nucleotides read TGCGCCAGCAGCGAAGGGACCTTGGGCAATCAGCCCCAGCATTTT. Protein: CASSEGTLGNQPQHF. The entire variable domain, with the rest obtained from reference TRBV5-1 and TRBJ1-5, is as follows: KAGVTQTPRYLIKTRGQQVTLSCSPISGHRSVSWYQQTPGQGLQFLFEYFSETQRNKGNFPGRFSGRQFSNSRSEMNVSTLELGDSALYLCASSEGTLGNQPQHFGDGTRLSIL.

This sequence joins TRBV2 and TRBJ1-6; D unresolved. CDR1 and CDR2 (germline): SNHLY, FYNNEI. The length of the CDR3 is 13 residues. V lost 8 bases and J lost 10, with 15 bases in between. CDR3 protein: CASVWTSRSPLHF. The CDR3 region has the DNA TGTGCCAGCGTGTGGACTAGTAGGTCACCCCTCCACTTT.

This clonotype showed up just a few times. The chain employs TRBV12-3 or TRBV12-4 and TRBJ2-2; D ambiguous. V lost 6 bases and J 0 bases, leaving 11 bases between the germline ends. CDR3 length: 15 amino acids. The CDR3 DNA follows: TGTGCCAGCAGCTCCACTACTCCGAACACCGGGGAGCTGTTTTTT. Translating gives CASSSTTPNTGELFF.

This clonotype was counted at least ten times. The chain couples TRBV3-1 to TRBJ1-5, with no clear D. Trimming pared 3 bases from V and 4 bases from J, leaving 4 bases between. Germline V lookup: CDR1 LGHDT, CDR2 YNNKEL (reference sequence). This CDR3 has 12 residues. The CDR3 sequence is CASSQTNQPQHF. The CDR3 nucleotides are TGTGCCAGCAGCCAGACTAATCAGCCCCAGCATTTT.

The chain recombines TRBV18 with TRBJ2-7, with a possible D match to TRBD1 (5 bases). V gave up 6 bases and J gave up 1 base, with 10 bases separating them. Germline CDR1 is KGHSH and CDR2 is LQKENI. The CDR3 runs 13 residues. CDR3 nucleotides: TGTGCCAGCTCGTTACAGGTATCCTACGAGCAGTACTTC. Its protein is CASSLQVSYEQYF.

This clonotype was observed at least ten times. The CDR3 coding sequence is TGTGCCAGCAGCTTGAGGAGTATGGACAACACCTTC. Translating it yields CASSLRSMDNTF. The chain recombines TRBV5-4 with TRBJ1-2; tentatively, D is TRBD1 (5 bases). Between the trimmed V and J ends, which lost 1 base and 12 bases, there was a span of 13 bases. The V gene's germline CDR1 is SGHNT and CDR2 YYREEE (reference sequence). The CDR3 loop spans 12 amino acids.

This clonotype has a count of ten or more. V gene TRBV28 combines with J gene TRBJ2-1, with 13 bases fitting TRBD2. CDR3 length: 17 amino acids. The germline V gene has CDR1 MDHEN and CDR2 SYDVKM. Losses at the gene ends were 6 bases for V and 4 bases for J; bases not matched to a gene: 9. CDR3 in amino acids: CASSSGLAGVLYNEQFF. For the CDR3, the DNA is TGTGCCAGCAGCAGTGGACTAGCGGGAGTGTTGTACAATGAGCAGTTCTTC.

This chain joins TRBV30 and TRBJ1-1, with 7 bases lining up with TRBD1. The CDR3 has 15 amino acids. Germline assignment: CDR1 GTSNPN and CDR2 SVGIG (reference sequence). J lost 5 bases, V lost 2 bases, and 11 bases had no gene match. This CDR3 reads CAWSPLEGAKTEAFF. The CDR3 nucleotides read TGTGCCTGGAGTCCATTGGAGGGGGCGAAAACTGAAGCTTTCTTT.

This clonotype showed up many times. The chain is built from TRBV18 and TRBJ1-5; TRBD1 aligns across 7 bases. Germline values: CDR1 KGHSH, CDR2 LQKENI. The V and J ends lost 2 bases and 0 bases, in that order; junction bases with no gene match: 4. This CDR3 spans 16 amino acids. CDR3 sequence: CASSPDRASSNQPQHF. CDR3 bases: TGTGCCAGCTCACCAGACAGGGCGAGTAGCAATCAGCCCCAGCATTTT.